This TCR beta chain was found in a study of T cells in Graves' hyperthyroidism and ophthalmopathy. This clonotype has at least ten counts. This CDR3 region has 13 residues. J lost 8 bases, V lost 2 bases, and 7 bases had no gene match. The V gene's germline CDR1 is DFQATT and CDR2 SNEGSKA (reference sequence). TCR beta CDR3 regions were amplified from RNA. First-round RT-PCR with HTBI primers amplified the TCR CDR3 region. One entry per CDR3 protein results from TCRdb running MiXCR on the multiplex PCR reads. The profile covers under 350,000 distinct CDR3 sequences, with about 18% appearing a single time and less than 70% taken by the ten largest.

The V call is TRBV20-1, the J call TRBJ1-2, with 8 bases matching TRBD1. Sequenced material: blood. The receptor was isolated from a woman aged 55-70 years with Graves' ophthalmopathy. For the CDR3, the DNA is TGCAGTGCTAGAAAGACAGGGGTGGGGGGCTACACCTTC. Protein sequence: CSARKTGVGGYTF.